This T cell receptor beta chain is drawn from a study of regulatory T cells in long-lasting Graves disease. The overall study: By definition, persistent Graves' disease involved antithyroid drugs for over 5 years alongside positive TSH receptor antibodies. Study results and caveats: Only a small sample size was used, which may have cut accuracy.

To note about this clonotype: The antigen is unknown.

Both iRepertoire HTBI primers and Arm-PCR of CDR3 regions were used to build the TCR beta libraries. TCRdb called the multiplex PCR reads again in MiXCR, with one record for every CDR3 protein. The data contain about 460,000 distinct CDR3 sequences, about 22% of them singletons. V was shortened by 3 bases and J by 6 bases, with 6 bases between the two germline ends. Germline assignment: CDR1 MGHRA and CDR2 YSYEKL. CDR3 size: 12 residues. Described time point: persistent/refractory GD, antithyroid drugs over 5 years with positive TRAb. Scientists built the TCR library using RNA that was extracted from PBMCs.

This clonotype was sampled from a female donor with Graves disease. The sample was peripheral blood mononuclear cells (PBMCs), taken when the disease was refractory, from a patient treated with antithyroid drugs. The V gene is TRBV4-1, the J gene TRBJ1-5; D remains ambiguous. The CDR3 here is CASSQSSQPQHF. CDR3 DNA sequence: TGCGCCAGCAGCCAGTCGAGTCAGCCCCAGCATTTT.